This TCR beta chain was identified in a study of long-term antiretroviral therapy in people with HIV. Background on the study: Samples from the earliest time points predate the 2015 immediate-ART recommendation by about a decade.

They ran version v3.0 of the immunoSEQ assay at survey level. The data were produced by immunoSEQ multiplex PCR, yet TCRdb's version contains in-frame clones alone and is incomplete. The sample lists about 33,000 clones; about 74% were seen once. Findings and caveats of the study: Among HIV repertoires, CDR3 length ranges were narrower than those of controls.

Note on this clone: What it binds is not known.

The source was unsorted PBMCs, collected 2 years after starting antiretroviral therapy. This TCR derives from a woman aged 45-65 years with HIV.

This chain's CDR3 is CASSPTGPSGELFF. CDR3 DNA sequence: TGTGCCAGCAGTCCTACAGGGCCGAGCGGGGAGCTGTTTTTT. This chain links TRBV6-5 with TRBJ2-2; possibly TRBD1 for D (6 bases). Trimming shortened V by 5 bases and J by 7 bases, and 14 bases separated the two germline ends. Germline V gives CDR1 MNHEY, CDR2 SVGAGI. The CDR3 is 14 amino acids.